This T cell receptor (beta chain) came from a study of response to subunit inactivated influenza vaccine. The V end was cut by 0 bases, the J end by 8 bases, with 11 bases between. CDR3 size: 14 residues. The germline CDR1 and CDR2 sequences are MGHRA and YSYEKL. TCRdb re-derived calls from the RT-PCR reads in MiXCR, one entry per CDR3 protein. Of 650,000 to 800,000 distinct CDR3 sequences in the sample, approximately 15% were seen once. This clonotype occurred a few times. Its antigen is unknown. Broader study findings: That few new T cells are recruited by each seasonal influenza vaccination was the authors' suggestion.

The TCR originated in a man aged 50-60 years who received an inactivated influenza vaccine. Sequences were derived from PBMCs from blood, sampled around two weeks before vaccination. The rearrangement joins TRBV4-1 to TRBJ2-1; D unclear. For the CDR3, the DNA is TGCGCCAGCAGCCAAGATAAAGTAAGGGATGAGCAGTTCTTC. Its protein product is CASSQDKVRDEQFF.